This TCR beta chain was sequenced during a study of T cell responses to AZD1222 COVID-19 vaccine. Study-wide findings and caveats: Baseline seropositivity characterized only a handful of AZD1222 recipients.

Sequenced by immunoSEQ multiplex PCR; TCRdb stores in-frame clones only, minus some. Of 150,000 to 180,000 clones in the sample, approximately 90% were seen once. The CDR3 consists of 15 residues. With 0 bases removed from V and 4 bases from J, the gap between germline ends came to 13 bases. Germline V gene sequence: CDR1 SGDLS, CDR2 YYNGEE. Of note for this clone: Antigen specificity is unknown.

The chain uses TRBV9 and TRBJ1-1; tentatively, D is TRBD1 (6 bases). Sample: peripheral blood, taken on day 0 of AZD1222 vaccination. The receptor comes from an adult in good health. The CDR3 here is CASSVEGGGITEAFF. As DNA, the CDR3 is TGTGCCAGCAGCGTAGAGGGAGGGGGTATCACTGAAGCTTTCTTT.